The 19 T cell receptor beta chains reported below all come from one sample, sequenced in a study of glioma-infiltrating T cells after dendritic cell vaccination. Clones were read by immunoSEQ multiplex PCR, and TCRdb kept only the in-frame ones, dropping some. The sample consists of roughly 62,000 clones, 70% to 85% of them appearing once. The time point denotes: after dendritic cell vaccination, including at tumor progression/relapse. The sequencing here drew on blood, taken after dendritic cell vaccination. The receptors originated from a human donor with glioblastoma.

This chain links TRBV6-1 with TRBJ1-1; D may be TRBD1 (5 bases). V lost 8 bases, J lost 4 bases, and 17 bases lay in between. The CDR3 runs 14 residues. Germline V lookup: CDR1 MNHNS, CDR2 SASEGT. For the CDR3, the DNA is TGTGCCAGCCGACGACAAACAGGACGCACTGAAGCTTTCTTT. This codes for CASRRQTGRTEAFF.

V gene TRBV7-3 combines with J gene TRBJ2-7; 11 bases map to TRBD2. The CDR3 runs 14 residues. Germline V gene data show CDR1 as SGHTA and CDR2 as FQGTGA. The V segment lost 5 bases and the J segment 5 bases; nucleotides outside the gene matches: 5. The CDR3 spells CASSLSGGADEQYF. CDR3 sequence (DNA): TGTGCCAGCAGCCTTAGCGGGGGGGCCGACGAGCAGTACTTC.

This chain uses TRBV4-2 with TRBJ2-1; 8 bases are shared with TRBD1. V lost 0 bases, J lost 12 bases, and 4 bases stayed unmatched. The length of the CDR3 is 13 residues. Germline loops: CDR1 LGHNA, CDR2 YNFKEQ. This chain's CDR3 is CASSQDRRGRQFF. CDR3 coding DNA: TGTGCCAGCAGCCAAGATCGCAGGGGGCGGCAGTTCTTC.

J is TRBJ1-4 and V is TRBV11-3; a possible D gene is TRBD1 (5 bases). Germline-derived CDR1 and CDR2 are SGHNT and YENEEA. Trimming pared 5 bases from V and 4 bases from J, leaving 14 bases between. CDR3 length: 15 residues. CDR3 protein: CASSVRQSNNEKLFF. The CDR3 nucleotides are TGTGCCAGCAGCGTCCGACAGTCTAATAATGAAAAACTGTTTTTT.

This sequence joins TRBV2 and TRBJ2-1, with 8 bases fitting TRBD2. Trimming at V came to 7 bases and at J to 6 bases, leaving 11 bases not matched to a gene. The CDR3 is 15 residues long. The germline CDR1 and CDR2 sequences are SNHLY and FYNNEI. CDR3 DNA sequence: TGTGCCAGCATGGGGGGACTAGGGGTTGGCAATGAGCAGTTCTTC. It specifies CASMGGLGVGNEQFF.

The chain has TRBV5-1 and TRBJ2-5; 7 bases match TRBD1. The J call may be incorrect, as the DNA end agrees better with TRBJ2-7. Germline values: CDR1 SGHRS, CDR2 YFSETQ. The CDR3 covers 11 residues. The CDR3 spells CASGNRGEQYF. CDR3 nucleotide sequence: TGCGCCAGCGGCAACAGGGGCGAGCAGTACTTC.

The chain carries TRBV29-1 and TRBJ1-4, with D possibly matching TRBD1 (6 bases). Germline V gene sequence: CDR1 SQVTM, CDR2 ANQGSEA. The ends were cut back, 6 bases at V and 7 bases at J, with 15 bases in the middle. The CDR3 contains 13 residues. The CDR3 spells CSVLGGGGEKLFF. CDR3 nucleotide sequence: TGCAGCGTGCTCGGGGGAGGGGGTGAAAAACTGTTTTTT.

This chain joins TRBV2 and TRBJ2-3, with TRBD2 identical over 12 bases. Unmatched junction bases numbered 8, after V lost 5 bases and J lost 5 bases. Germline V gives CDR1 SNHLY, CDR2 FYNNEI. The CDR3 covers 16 residues. The CDR3 DNA sequence: TGTGCCAGCAGTCTCACTAGCGGGGGGCCTAGAGATACGCAGTATTTT. Residues: CASSLTSGGPRDTQYF.

The chain carries TRBV10-3 and TRBJ2-1, with D possibly matching TRBD1 (5 bases). The V gene's germline CDR1 is ENHRY and CDR2 SYGVKD. The CDR3 is made up of 12 amino acids. Trimming shortened V by 6 bases and J by 11 bases, and 14 bases separated the two germline ends. The CDR3 loop is CAISEVQAKQFF. The CDR3, as DNA: TGTGCCATCAGCGAGGTACAGGCTAAGCAGTTCTTC.

This clone was counted once. The chain employs TRBV5-6 and TRBJ2-5, with 10 nucleotides matching TRBD2. The CDR3 extends over 16 amino acids. Germline values: CDR1 SGHDT, CDR2 YYEEEE. V shed 3 bases, J shed 3 bases, and the junction held 8 bases outside the gene matches. CDR3 nucleotide sequence: TGTGCCAGCAGCTGGGGAGTAGCGGGGGGAGAAGAGACCCAGTACTTC. Protein product: CASSWGVAGGEETQYF.

CDR3 bases: TGTGCCACCATGGTGACAGGGGGCAACGAGCAGTACTTC. Translation: CATMVTGGNEQYF. The chain links TRBV19 to TRBJ2-7; 10 positions agree with TRBD1. The ends lost 10 bases at V and 5 bases at J; junction bases unmatched: 8. Germline loops: CDR1 LNHDA, CDR2 SQIVND (reference sequence). The CDR3 length is 13 residues. Full variable domain (rest looked up from reference TRBV19 and TRBJ2-7): DGGITQSPKYLFRKEGQNVTLSCEQNLNHDAMYWYRQDPGQGLRLIYYSQIVNDFQKGDIAEGYSVSREKKESFPLTVTSAQKNPTAFYLCATMVTGGNEQYFGPGTRLTVT.

This rearrangement joins TRBV18 to TRBJ1-1; D is unresolved. Germline V gene sequence: CDR1 KGHSH, CDR2 LQKENI. The V and J ends lost 6 bases and 5 bases respectively, with 10 bases between them. This CDR3 has 12 amino acids. CDR3 in DNA: TGTGCCAGCTCCGGGTACCGTACTGAAGCTTTCTTT. Protein product: CASSGYRTEAFF.

The chain carries TRBV5-1 and TRBJ2-7; the match to TRBD2 covers 13 bases. Germline V gene sequence: CDR1 SGHRS, CDR2 YFSETQ. Losses at the gene ends were 5 bases for V and 0 bases for J; bases not matched to a gene: 8. The CDR3 covers 17 residues. The CDR3 sequence is CASSPGTSGDYSYEQYF. CDR3 sequence (DNA): TGCGCCAGCAGTCCAGGGACTAGCGGGGACTACTCCTACGAGCAGTACTTC.

The rearrangement joins TRBV19 to TRBJ1-2; D is unclear. Germline loops: CDR1 LNHDA, CDR2 SQIVND (reference sequence). This CDR3 is built from 13 residues. Between the trimmed V and J ends, which lost 0 bases and 2 bases, there was a span of 4 bases. The CDR3 DNA reads as TGTGCCAGTAGTATAGACAGGAACTATGGCTACACCTTC. Translating it yields CASSIDRNYGYTF.

This clone was found once. This chain links TRBV11-2 with TRBJ2-5, with D possibly matching TRBD1 (5 bases). Trimming shortened V by 2 bases and J by 5 bases, and 12 bases separated the two germline ends. Germline V gene lookup returns CDR1 SGHAT and CDR2 FQNNGV. The CDR3 runs 14 residues. The CDR3 DNA sequence: TGTGCCAGCAGCTTAATAAGGGGCAAGGAGACCCAGTACTTC. Translation gives CASSLIRGKETQYF.

The V gene is TRBV30, the J gene TRBJ1-1; tentative D call: TRBD1 (6 bases). The CDR3 totals 14 residues. Germline loops: CDR1 GTSNPN, CDR2 SVGIG (reference sequence). With 3 bases removed from V and 3 bases from J, the gap between germline ends came to 14 bases. CDR3 bases: TGTGCCTGGAGGTTCGAGGGGGTGGACACTGAAGCTTTCTTT. This sequence encodes CAWRFEGVDTEAFF.

The chain has TRBV5-4 and TRBJ1-2; a weak D match, TRBD1 (6 bases). Trimming pared 4 bases from V and 5 bases from J, leaving 21 bases between. The CDR3 length is 16 residues. CDR1 SGHNT and CDR2 YYREEE come from the germline V gene (reference sequence). The CDR3 DNA reads as TGTGCCAGCAGCCTCTTACAGGGTTCCCTATCGTATGGCTACACCTTC. Protein product: CASSLLQGSLSYGYTF.

This clone has more than one count but fewer than ten. This chain uses TRBV6-1 with TRBJ2-7; D may be TRBD1 (6 bases). The CDR3 has 15 amino acids. Germline V gives CDR1 MNHNS, CDR2 SASEGT. V lost 5 bases, J lost 3 bases, and 17 bases lay in between. CDR3 sequence (DNA): TGTGCCAGCAGTCCCACCCGACAGGTGGGCTACGAGCAGTACTTC. Its protein product is CASSPTRQVGYEQYF.

The CDR3 nucleotides are TGTGCCAGCAGTGAACCCAAACTAGCGGGGGGCACCGGGGAGCTGTTTTTT. This codes for CASSEPKLAGGTGELFF. The rearrangement links TRBV25-1 to TRBJ2-2, with TRBD2 matching 12 bases. Per germline, CDR1 MGHDK and CDR2 SYGVNS. With 2 bases clipped from V and 4 bases from J, the junction kept 5 bases outside the gene matches. CDR3 length equals 17 residues.